This T cell receptor (beta chain) was recovered during a study of blood T cell repertoires in COVID-19. This table comes from immunoSEQ multiplex PCR, and its TCRdb copy is limited to in-frame clones, with some not included. The repertoire holds over 200,000 clones, with approximately 80% as singletons. Sample: peripheral blood. This TCR was recovered from a man aged 35 to 55 with acute or convalescent COVID-19.

CDR3 sequence (DNA): TGTGCCAGCAGCCAAGGGGACAGAAGACTACAGGGCCAGCCCCAGCATTTT. Translation gives CASSQGDRRLQGQPQHF. The chain is built from TRBV4-2 and TRBJ1-5, with 7 bases that match TRBD1. Unmatched junction bases numbered 13, after V lost 1 base and J lost 7 bases. Germline V gene lookup returns CDR1 LGHNA and CDR2 YNFKEQ. The CDR3 runs 17 residues.